These T cell receptor beta chains were read from a single sample in a study of CD8+ T cells in alopecia areata. TCRdb's copy holds only in-frame clones and misses some; the assay was immunoSEQ multiplex PCR. The data hold 150,000 to 200,000 clones, with roughly 53% observed a single time. The sample in question was CD8+ T cells sorted from blood, obtained at week 24, from a patient treated with tofacitinib. All receptors come from a human donor with alopecia areata. CDR3s include the opening cysteine and the closing phenylalanine or tryptophan. Each record gives: V gene, D gene, J gene, clone size, CDR3 protein, CDR3 DNA. A D gene is named only where the DNA matches it firmly. Not all rows give a size; the values are once, few, many and, for expanded clones, a class.

V: TRBV19
D: .
J: TRBJ1-5
size: .
CDR3: CASTYSGTANQPQHF
DNA: TGTGCCAGTACCTACTCCGGGACGGCTAATCAGCCCCAGCATTTT

V: TRBV2
D: .
J: TRBJ2-7
size: .
CDR3: CASSEDGYSSYEQYF
DNA: TGTGCCAGCAGCGAGGACGGATACAGCTCCTACGAGCAGTACTTC

V: TRBV6-5
D: .
J: TRBJ2-1
size: .
CDR3: CASSPSTSEQFF
DNA: TGTGCCAGCAGTCCCTCGACCTCTGAGCAGTTCTTC

V: TRBV29-1
D: .
J: TRBJ1-2
size: .
CDR3: CSVVVNREAYYGYTF
DNA: TGCAGCGTTGTTGTTAACAGGGAGGCCTACTATGGCTACACCTTC

V: TRBV25-1
D: .
J: TRBJ2-6
size: few
CDR3: CASSDHSSGANVLTF
DNA: TGTGCCAGCAGTGACCACAGCTCTGGGGCCAACGTCCTGACTTTC

V: TRBV12-5
D: .
J: TRBJ2-5
size: few
CDR3: CASGPQGRETQYF
DNA: TGTGCTAGTGGACCCCAGGGAAGAGAGACCCAGTACTTC

V: TRBV19
D: .
J: TRBJ1-5
size: .
CDR3: CASAWAADSNQPQHF
DNA: TGTGCCAGTGCCTGGGCGGCAGATAGCAATCAGCCCCAGCATTTT

V: TRBV11-3
D: .
J: TRBJ2-3
size: .
CDR3: CASSLVGGEHTDTQYF
DNA: TGTGCCAGCAGCTTAGTTGGCGGGGAACACACAGATACGCAGTATTTT

V: TRBV9
D: .
J: TRBJ1-5
size: .
CDR3: CASSPFGGNQPQHF
DNA: TGTGCCAGCAGCCCATTTGGGGGTAATCAGCCCCAGCATTTT

V: TRBV4-3
D: .
J: TRBJ2-7
size: .
CDR3: CASSQSIGQYEQYF
DNA: TGCGCCAGCAGCCAATCAATAGGACAGTACGAGCAGTACTTC

V: TRBV19
D: TRBD2
J: TRBJ2-1
size: .
CDR3: CASSKGLAGDNEQFF
DNA: TGTGCCAGTAGTAAGGGACTAGCGGGGGACAATGAGCAGTTCTTC

V: TRBV29-1
D: TRBD1
J: TRBJ2-7
size: few
CDR3: CSAQGGTGTYEQYF
DNA: TGCAGCGCACAAGGGGGGACAGGGACTTACGAGCAGTACTTC

V: TRBV2
D: .
J: TRBJ1-1
size: .
CDR3: CASSEGPSLNTEAFF
DNA: TGTGCCAGCAGTGAGGGCCCATCCTTGAACACTGAAGCTTTCTTT

V: TRBV25-1
D: .
J: TRBJ2-3
size: few
CDR3: CASASTDTQYF
DNA: TGTGCCAGCGCTAGCACAGATACGCAGTATTTT

V: TRBV30
D: .
J: TRBJ1-1
size: few
CDR3: CAWRIDRPEAFF
DNA: TGTGCCTGGAGGATTGATAGACCTGAAGCTTTCTTT

V: TRBV5-1
D: .
J: TRBJ2-1
size: .
CDR3: CASSWTLEGIADEQFF
DNA: TGCGCCAGCAGCTGGACCCTTGAGGGTATAGCTGATGAGCAGTTCTTC

V: TRBV5-6
D: .
J: TRBJ2-7
size: .
CDR3: CASSLTESYEQYF
DNA: TGTGCCAGCAGCCTGACGGAGTCCTACGAGCAGTACTTC

V: TRBV9
D: .
J: TRBJ2-1
size: .
CDR3: CASSVGGGDFPNSYNEQFF
DNA: TGTGCCAGCAGCGTAGGCGGTGGGGACTTTCCGAACTCCTACAATGAGCAGTTCTTC

V: TRBV7-9
D: TRBD1
J: TRBJ2-7
size: few
CDR3: CASSSTPRQGDYEQYF
DNA: TGTGCCAGCAGCTCGACCCCCAGACAGGGAGACTACGAGCAGTACTTC

V: TRBV9
D: TRBD2
J: TRBJ2-3
size: .
CDR3: CASSLAGAHTDTQYF
DNA: TGTGCCAGCAGCCTAGCGGGGGCTCACACAGATACGCAGTATTTT

V: TRBV4-3
D: .
J: TRBJ1-5
size: .
CDR3: CASSQDRGDRQPQHF
DNA: TGCGCCAGCAGCCAAGATAGGGGGGATCGGCAGCCCCAGCATTTT

V: TRBV30
D: .
J: TRBJ2-2
size: .
CDR3: CAWSVQTTGELFF
DNA: TGTGCCTGGAGTGTACAGACCACCGGGGAGCTGTTTTTT

V: TRBV2
D: .
J: TRBJ1-2
size: once
CDR3: CASSDGQANYGYTF
DNA: TGTGCCAGCAGTGACGGGCAGGCTAACTATGGCTACACCTTC

V: TRBV11-2
D: .
J: TRBJ2-7
size: .
CDR3: CASSGSKVYEQYF
DNA: TGTGCCAGCAGCGGGAGCAAAGTCTACGAGCAGTACTTC

V: TRBV7-8
D: TRBD1
J: TRBJ1-2
size: .
CDR3: CASSLDRSLTF
DNA: TGTGCCAGCAGCCTGGACAGGTCCCTAACCTTC

V: TRBV29-1
D: .
J: TRBJ1-2
size: .
CDR3: CSVEQNGYTF
DNA: TGCAGCGTTGAGCAAAATGGCTACACCTTC

V: TRBV5-6
D: .
J: TRBJ2-1
size: .
CDR3: CASSPLGYNEQFF
DNA: TGTGCCAGCAGCCCCCTGGGATACAATGAGCAGTTCTTC

V: TRBV6-4
D: .
J: TRBJ1-6
size: .
CDR3: CASSDGNSPLHF
DNA: TGTGCCAGCAGTGACGGTAATTCACCCCTCCACTTT

V: TRBV2
D: TRBD2
J: TRBJ2-1
size: .
CDR3: CASRGSGSSYNEQFF
DNA: TGTGCCAGCCGAGGTAGCGGGAGCTCCTACAATGAGCAGTTCTTC

V: TRBV4-1
D: .
J: TRBJ2-3
size: .
CDR3: CASSQSQGTGDTQYF
DNA: TGCGCCAGCAGCCAGTCCCAGGGGACTGGGGATACGCAGTATTTT

V: TRBV29-1
D: .
J: TRBJ2-2
size: .
CDR3: CSVVRTGKNTGELFF
DNA: TGCAGCGTTGTTCGAACAGGGAAGAACACCGGGGAGCTGTTTTTT

V: TRBV4-3
D: .
J: TRBJ2-1
size: .
CDR3: CASSQVAGIRDNEQFF
DNA: TGCGCCAGCAGCCAAGTCGCAGGGATTCGGGACAATGAGCAGTTCTTC

V: TRBV4-1
D: .
J: TRBJ1-2
size: .
CDR3: CASSQDTGPYGYTF
DNA: TGCGCCAGCAGCCAAGATACAGGACCCTATGGCTACACCTTC

V: TRBV13
D: TRBD2
J: TRBJ2-7
size: .
CDR3: CASSLGTSGGFSYEQYF
DNA: TGTGCCAGCAGCTTAGGAACTAGCGGGGGTTTCTCCTACGAGCAGTACTTC

V: TRBV4-1
D: .
J: TRBJ1-1
size: .
CDR3: CASSHSPRDPEAFF
DNA: TGCGCCAGCAGCCATAGCCCGAGGGACCCGGAGGCTTTCTTT